These 12 T cell receptor beta chains were all obtained from the same sample, sequenced in a study of T cells in localized non-small cell lung cancer. The data were produced by immunoSEQ multiplex PCR, yet TCRdb's version contains in-frame clones alone and is incomplete. The sample carries around 2,400 clones, approximately 35% recorded once. The sample here was lymph node tissue, taken before any cancer treatment. These receptors originate from an older male donor with stage II squamous cell lung carcinoma.

CDR3 in DNA: TGTGCCAGTAGTCCCAGCGGGGTTAGCTCCTACGAGCAGTACTTC. Translation gives CASSPSGVSSYEQYF. This chain uses TRBV19 with TRBJ2-7; 7 bases are a match to TRBD2. Germline lookup yields CDR1 LNHDA and CDR2 SQIVND (reference sequence). The CDR3 sequence is 15 residues long. Germline trimming cut 5 bases from V and 0 bases from J; bases unmatched to any gene: 7.

The rearrangement joins TRBV6-8 to TRBJ1-6; D is ambiguous. Trimming removed 8 bases at V and 2 bases at J, with 7 bases between. The CDR3 has 13 amino acids. Germline V gene sequence: CDR1 MNHGY, CDR2 SAAAGT. CDR3 DNA: TGTGCCAGCGCAGGAGCCTATAATTCACCCCTCCACTTT. Translation gives CASAGAYNSPLHF.

This clone was recorded a few times. This rearrangement joins TRBV6-1 to TRBJ2-3; no clear D gene. This CDR3 is built from 14 residues. CDR1 is MNHNS, CDR2 SASEGT, per germline. Trimming removed 1 base at V and 5 bases at J, with 10 bases between. This CDR3 is CASSEGLLIDTQYF. The CDR3 region has the DNA TGTGCCAGCAGTGAAGGACTCCTCATAGATACGCAGTATTTT.

The V call is TRBV18, the J call TRBJ2-3; D unresolved. The CDR3 is made up of 12 amino acids. Per germline, CDR1 KGHSH and CDR2 LQKENI. Trimming took off 0 bases at V and 4 bases at J, with 2 bases between the two ends. CDR3 sequence reads: CASSPPADTQYF. In nucleotides, the CDR3 is TGTGCCAGCTCACCACCGGCAGATACGCAGTATTTT.

The V gene is TRBV6-8, the J gene TRBJ1-4; D gene unclear. Germline CDR1 is MNHGY and CDR2 is SAAAGT. Deletions cut 2 bases from V and 4 bases from J, with 5 bases between. This CDR3 spans 13 amino acids. CDR3 amino acids: CASSYGFNEKLFF. The CDR3 nucleotides are TGTGCCAGCAGTTACGGATTTAATGAAAAACTGTTTTTT.

This clone was seen a few times. The CDR3 spells CAAGVLITEAFF. In DNA, the CDR3 is TGTGCCGCTGGGGTTTTGATCACTGAAGCTTTCTTT. This chain joins TRBV6-8 and TRBJ1-1; no definite D call. The germline V gene encodes CDR1 MNHGY and CDR2 SAAAGT. This CDR3 is 12 amino acids long. Deletions cut 11 bases from V and 4 bases from J, with 14 bases between.

The V call is TRBV14, the J call TRBJ1-2; D not resolved. There are 13 residues in the CDR3. The V and J ends lost 1 base and 5 bases respectively, with 8 bases between them. From germline, CDR1 is SGHDN and CDR2 FVKESK. The CDR3 bases are TGTGCCAGCAGCCAAGCCGGGCCTTATGGCTACACCTTC. This encodes CASSQAGPYGYTF.

V is TRBV9 and J is TRBJ1-1; tentatively, D is TRBD1 (5 bases). From germline, CDR1 is SGDLS and CDR2 YYNGEE. Trimming cost V 3 bases and J 6 bases, with 18 bases left between them. The CDR3 contains 15 residues. The CDR3 coding sequence is TGTGCCAGCAGCGGGGGCGGCTGGGGACGGCCTGAAGCTTTCTTT. Protein product: CASSGGGWGRPEAFF.

The V and J genes are TRBV2 and TRBJ1-1; weak D call: TRBD1 (6 bases). Trimming took 4 bases from V and 9 from J, leaving 12 bases between them. This CDR3 is built from 12 residues. Per germline, CDR1 SNHLY and CDR2 FYNNEI. CDR3 protein: CASSGRGAKAFF. The CDR3 DNA follows: TGTGCCAGCAGTGGTCGGGGGGCTAAAGCTTTCTTT.

By proportion, this clone is medium-sized. The rearrangement links TRBV11-3 to TRBJ2-1; tentatively, D is TRBD1 or TRBD2 (5 bases each). In germline, CDR1 is SGHNT, CDR2 YENEEA. Trimming took 5 bases from V and 9 from J, leaving 23 bases between them. The CDR3 is made up of 16 amino acids. The CDR3 spells CASSRGETTADLEQFF. CDR3 coding DNA: TGTGCCAGCAGCCGTGGGGAGACGACAGCGGACCTTGAGCAGTTCTTC.

This clone was recorded a few times. The chain has TRBV9 and TRBJ2-7, with TRBD1 matching over 11 bases. The J segment lost 7 bases and the V segment lost 7 bases, leaving 4 bases of the junction unmatched. Per germline, CDR1 SGDLS and CDR2 YYNGEE. The CDR3 runs to 12 residues. Written as DNA, the CDR3 is TGTGCCAGCCGGACAGGGGGCTTTGAGCAGTACTTC. Its translation: CASRTGGFEQYF.

V usage is TRBV11-3 and J usage is TRBJ2-1, with a possible D match to TRBD1 (6 bases). The CDR3 runs 15 residues. The V end lost 3 bases, the J end lost 6 bases, and 15 bases lay between the germline ends. Looked up from germline, CDR1 is SGHNT and CDR2 is YENEEA. CDR3 loop: CASSLWAGAGNEQFF. The DNA for the CDR3 is TGTGCCAGCAGCTTGTGGGCAGGGGCGGGCAATGAGCAGTTCTTC.